This entry lists 23 T cell receptor beta chains sequenced from one sample in a study of T cell clones after liver transplantation. Repertoires were generated with immunoSEQ multiplex PCR, while TCRdb's copy carries only in-frame clones and drops some. The sample has about 68,000 clones, about 91% seen once. Sample: CD4+ T cells from blood, taken less than 27 months after liver transplant. These receptor sequences come from a human patient who received a liver transplant. Some T cells may possibly be graft donor cells.

The chain links TRBV29-1 to TRBJ2-5; 9 bases are a match to TRBD1. The CDR3 covers 13 residues. Losses at the gene ends were 6 bases for V and 5 bases for J; bases not matched to a gene: 7. Germline values: CDR1 SQVTM, CDR2 ANQGSEA. This CDR3 reads CSVMDRGWETQYF. The CDR3 coding sequence is TGCAGCGTGATGGACAGGGGATGGGAGACCCAGTACTTC.

The rearrangement links TRBV28 to TRBJ1-2, with 12 positions matching TRBD1. The trim removed 10 bases at V and 7 bases at J, leaving 7 bases unmatched. CDR3 length: 13 amino acids. Germline V lookup: CDR1 MDHEN, CDR2 SYDVKM. In DNA form, the CDR3 reads TGTGCCACCCCGGGACAGGGGGCTGGTGGCTACACCTTC. It is translated as CATPGQGAGGYTF.

V usage is TRBV12-5 and J usage is TRBJ1-1; maybe TRBD1 (5 bases). Trimming shortened V by 7 bases and J by 3 bases, and 9 bases separated the two germline ends. The germline CDR1 and CDR2 sequences are LGHNT and FRNRAP. CDR3 length: 12 amino acids. The CDR3 protein is CASAREYTEAFF. The DNA for the CDR3 is TGTGCTAGTGCCAGGGAATACACTGAAGCTTTCTTT.

The chain couples TRBV5-1 to TRBJ2-7; 14 bases are shared with TRBD2. V lost 4 bases to trimming and J lost 5 bases; unmatched junction nucleotides: 14. The CDR3 sequence is 18 residues long. Germline loops: CDR1 SGHRS, CDR2 YFSETQ. Here the CDR3 reads CASSGEPGLAGERNEQYF. The CDR3 nucleotides are TGCGCCAGCAGCGGGGAACCGGGACTAGCGGGAGAAAGAAACGAGCAGTACTTC.

Comment on this clone: Other DNA sequences in the sample encode the same CDR3. The DNA for the CDR3 is TGTGCCAGCGGACAGGGGGTGGGCCTGGAGCAGTACTTC. As protein: CASGQGVGLEQYF. This chain connects TRBV2 to TRBJ2-7; the match to TRBD1 covers 10 bases. This CDR3 contains 13 residues. The V segment lost 8 bases and the J segment 7 bases; nucleotides outside the gene matches: 8. Looked up from germline, CDR1 is SNHLY and CDR2 is FYNNEI.

This clone was observed once. V and J are TRBV2 and TRBJ2-3; 9 nucleotides align to TRBD2. Trimming at V came to 8 bases and at J to 2 bases, leaving 5 bases not matched to a gene. CDR1 and CDR2 (germline): SNHLY, FYNNEI. This CDR3 is 14 amino acids long. The CDR3 loop reads CASPRGRDTDTQYF. The DNA for the CDR3 is TGTGCCAGCCCGCGCGGGAGGGACACAGATACGCAGTATTTT. The variable domain in full, with the rest retrieved from reference TRBV2 and TRBJ2-3, is EPEVTQTPSHQVTQMGQEVILRCVPISNHLYFYWYRQILGQKVEFLVSFYNNEISEKSEIFDDQFSVERPDGSNFTLKIRSTKLEDSAMYFCASPRGRDTDTQYFGPGTRLTVL.

The chain's CDR3 is CASSGTSGYNEQFF. The DNA for the CDR3 is TGTGCCAGCAGTGGGACTAGCGGCTACAATGAGCAGTTCTTC. The rearrangement uses TRBV2 and TRBJ2-1; 10 nucleotides agree with TRBD2. CDR1 is SNHLY and CDR2 is FYNNEI in the germline V gene. The CDR3 runs 14 residues. V dropped 4 bases and J dropped 3; count of bases not matched to a gene: 0.

The J gene is TRBJ1-4, the V gene TRBV5-1; D is uncertain. The CDR3 sequence is 16 residues long. Germline assignment: CDR1 SGHRS and CDR2 YFSETQ. V lost 0 bases and J 3 bases, leaving 12 bases between the germline ends. The CDR3 DNA sequence: TGCGCCAGCAGCTTGGAGCCGCCTCCCGCTAATGAAAAACTGTTTTTT. This encodes CASSLEPPPANEKLFF.

V and J are TRBV7-3 and TRBJ2-2, with D possibly matching TRBD1 (5 bases). Trimming removed 5 bases at V and 2 bases at J, with 6 bases between. The germline CDR1 and CDR2 sequences are SGHTA and FQGTGA. This CDR3 has 13 residues. The CDR3 bases are TGTGCCAGCAGCACAGGAAACACCGGGGAGCTGTTTTTT. It translates to CASSTGNTGELFF.

The rearrangement uses TRBV19 and TRBJ2-7, with D possibly matching TRBD2 (6 bases). The CDR3 consists of 15 residues. The germline V gene encodes CDR1 LNHDA and CDR2 SQIVND (reference sequence). The germline V and J ends were trimmed by 5 bases and 6 bases, with 20 bases remaining between them. CDR3 DNA sequence: TGTGCCAGTAGTCGGGAGCGGGCCCCCCTTGGCGAGCAGTACTTC. Protein: CASSRERAPLGEQYF.

This chain links TRBV5-6 with TRBJ2-1; TRBD2 agrees at 14 bases. The V gene's germline CDR1 is SGHDT and CDR2 YYEEEE. CDR3 length: 17 amino acids. V trimming: 4 bases; J trimming: 8 bases; junction bases outside the gene matches: 11. The CDR3 DNA sequence: TGTGCCAGCAGCGTCCCGGGACTAGCGGGAGTGGTCGATGAGCAGTTCTTC. Protein product: CASSVPGLAGVVDEQFF.

The V call is TRBV7-3, the J call TRBJ2-3, with 7 bases matching TRBD1. V dropped 2 bases and J dropped 1; count of bases not matched to a gene: 9. The CDR3 sequence is 17 residues long. CDR1 is SGHTA, CDR2 FQGTGA, per germline. The CDR3 loop reads CASSLYAPGGGTDTQYF. DNA of the CDR3: TGTGCCAGCAGCTTATATGCCCCAGGGGGTGGCACAGATACGCAGTATTTT. The whole variable domain, remainder taken from reference TRBV7-3 and TRBJ2-3, is GAGVSQTPSNKVTEKGKYVELRCDPISGHTALYWYRQSLGQGPEFLIYFQGTGAADDSGLPNDRFFAVRPEGSVSTLKIQRTERGDSAVYLCASSLYAPGGGTDTQYFGPGTRLTVL.

V gene TRBV4-1 combines with J gene TRBJ1-4; no clear D gene. Germline V lookup: CDR1 MGHRA, CDR2 YSYEKL. This CDR3 has 15 residues. V was pared by 4 bases and J by 3 bases, with 12 bases between. The DNA of the CDR3 is TGCGCCAGCAGCCTCAATTCTGGGCCTAATGAAAAACTGTTTTTT. Protein product: CASSLNSGPNEKLFF.

J is TRBJ2-1 and V is TRBV9, with unresolved D. The V gene's germline CDR1 is SGDLS and CDR2 YYNGEE. Trimming cost V 0 bases and J 4 bases, with 8 bases left between them. CDR3 length equals 14 residues. CDR3 sequence reads: CASSVATAYNEQFF. Written as DNA, the CDR3 is TGTGCCAGCAGCGTAGCTACAGCATACAATGAGCAGTTCTTC. The full variable domain, rest sourced from reference TRBV9 and TRBJ2-1, is DSGVTQTPKHLITATGQRVTLRCSPRSGDLSVYWYQQSLDQGLQFLIQYYNGEERAKGNILERFSAQQFPDLHSELNLSSLELGDSALYFCASSVATAYNEQFFGPGTRLTVL.

J is TRBJ2-1 and V is TRBV11-2; 7 nucleotides line up with TRBD1. Per germline, CDR1 SGHAT and CDR2 FQNNGV. V lost 7 bases to trimming and J lost 7 bases; unmatched junction nucleotides: 7. CDR3 length: 13 residues. The CDR3 reads CASKKGQMNEQFF. The CDR3 coding sequence is TGTGCCAGCAAAAAGGGACAGATGAATGAGCAGTTCTTC.

DNA for the CDR3: TGTGCCAGCTCACCTGGGACACCCTACGAGCAGTACTTC. Amino acid sequence: CASSPGTPYEQYF. V is TRBV18 and J is TRBJ2-7; weak D call: TRBD1 (6 bases). Germline CDR1 and CDR2: KGHSH and LQKENI. Trimming took off 3 bases at V and 2 bases at J, with 8 bases between the two ends. The CDR3 length is 13 residues. Full variable domain (outside the CDR3, taken from reference TRBV18 and TRBJ2-7): NAGVMQNPRHLVRRRGQEARLRCSPMKGHSHVYWYRQLPEEGLKFMVYLQKENIIDESGMPKERFSAEFPKEGPSILRIQQVVRGDSAAYFCASSPGTPYEQYFGPGTRLTVT.

This chain connects TRBV5-1 to TRBJ2-7; 8 bases fit TRBD1. From germline, CDR1 is SGHRS and CDR2 YFSETQ. V lost 0 bases, J lost 4 bases, and 9 bases stayed unmatched. The CDR3 is 16 amino acids. CDR3 sequence: CASSLGGQGKSYEQYF. The CDR3 DNA is TGCGCCAGCAGCTTGGGTGGACAGGGTAAATCTTACGAGCAGTACTTC.

This clone was detected only once. The rearrangement joins TRBV7-6 to TRBJ2-1; no definite D call. Per the germline V gene, CDR1 is SGHVS and CDR2 is FNYEAQ. Trimming took off 0 bases at V and 4 bases at J, with 13 bases between the two ends. The CDR3 contains 16 residues. CDR3 sequence: CASSLAAGQFYNEQFF. The CDR3, as DNA: TGTGCCAGCAGCTTAGCGGCAGGCCAATTTTACAATGAGCAGTTCTTC.

This sequence joins TRBV18 and TRBJ2-3; D possibly matches TRBD1 or TRBD2 (5 bases each). The ends were cut back, 2 bases at V and 1 base at J, with 10 bases in the middle. This CDR3 is built from 15 residues. Germline V gene data show CDR1 as KGHSH and CDR2 as LQKENI. The CDR3 coding sequence is TGTGCCAGCTCACCAAATCAGGGAGGCACAGATACGCAGTATTTT. Protein sequence: CASSPNQGGTDTQYF.

CDR3 amino acids: CASSWDSAYQPQHF. As DNA, the CDR3 is TGTGCCAGTAGCTGGGACAGTGCTTATCAGCCCCAGCATTTT. The chain carries TRBV19 and TRBJ1-5; 7 positions match TRBD1. Trimming at V came to 6 bases and at J to 5 bases, leaving 7 bases not matched to a gene. CDR1 is LNHDA, CDR2 SQIVND, per germline (reference sequence). The CDR3 length is 14 residues.

Only one count was recorded for this clone. The chain uses TRBV15 and TRBJ1-1; 8 nucleotides line up with TRBD1. Germline-derived CDR1 and CDR2 are LNHNV and YYDKDF (reference sequence). The CDR3 length is 14 residues. V gave up 2 bases and J gave up 3 bases; unmatched junction bases: 2. CDR3 protein: CATSRPTGDTEAFF. CDR3 nucleotides: TGTGCCACCAGCAGACCGACAGGGGACACTGAAGCTTTCTTT.

Note on this clone: Other DNA sequences in the same sample also yield this CDR3. V usage is TRBV4-1 and J usage is TRBJ2-5; a possible D gene is TRBD2 (5 bases). This CDR3 spans 14 amino acids. V lost 3 bases, J lost 2 bases, and 10 bases lay in between. CDR1 and CDR2 from the germline V gene are MGHRA and YSYEKL. The CDR3 DNA reads TGCGCCAGCAGCCAGGAGGCTGTACAAGAGACCCAGTACTTC. Translation gives CASSQEAVQETQYF.

The CDR3 is CASSPGLAFSTDTQYF. DNA of the CDR3: TGTGCCAGCAGCCCGGGACTAGCGTTTAGCACAGATACGCAGTATTTT. The V gene is TRBV7-3, the J gene TRBJ2-3; 10 nucleotides align to TRBD2. Germline loops: CDR1 SGHTA, CDR2 FQGTGA. V lost 5 bases to trimming and J lost 0 bases; unmatched junction nucleotides: 5. The CDR3 contains 16 residues.